Listed below are T cell receptor beta chains from one sample, sequenced in a study of blood T cell repertoires in COVID-19. Method: immunoSEQ multiplex PCR; TCRdb's copy keeps in-frame clones and lacks some. This sample carries roughly 79,000 clones, around 80% of them seen once, and the ten largest clones take just under 6%. The sample comprised peripheral blood. These receptors came from a man aged 55-75 years with active or convalescent COVID-19. Both conserved end residues are part of each CDR3. Each record gives: J gene, D gene, clone size, V gene, CDR3 protein, CDR3 DNA. D genes are given only for firm matches. Some rows mark clone size as missing; the rest say once, few, many or name a class of expanded clone.

TRBJ2-7,.,.,TRBV4-3,CASSQDIVYEQYF,TGCGCCAGCAGCCAAGATATAGTCTACGAGCAGTACTTC
TRBJ1-6,TRBD1,.,TRBV7-9,CASSSYHLRTGVDNSPLHF,TGTGCCAGCAGCTCTTACCACCTAAGGACAGGGGTTGACAATTCACCCCTCCACTTT
TRBJ1-5,.,.,TRBV12-3/TRBV12-4,CASAGQEDQPQHF,TGTGCCAGCGCGGGCCAGGAAGATCAGCCCCAGCATTTT
TRBJ1-5,.,once,TRBV19,CASTGSEVDRAQHF,TGTGCCAGTACCGGGTCAGAGGTTGATCGGGCCCAGCATTTT
TRBJ2-4,.,once,TRBV7-2,CASSLGGTAGVNIQYF,TGTGCCAGCAGCTTAGGCGGGACAGCGGGGGTCAACATTCAGTACTTC
TRBJ2-5,.,.,TRBV5-1,CASSPSLAQETQYF,TGCGCCAGCAGCCCGTCACTAGCACAAGAGACCCAGTACTTC
TRBJ1-3,.,.,TRBV7-9,CASSPRGSGNTIYF,TGTGCCAGCAGCCCCCGGGGCTCTGGAAACACCATATATTTT
TRBJ2-3,.,.,TRBV12-1,CASSYLRGLAGVWVMVDTQYF,TGTGCCAGCTCTTATTTGCGGGGTCTAGCGGGGGTTTGGGTGATGGTGGATACGCAGTATTTT
TRBJ2-3,TRBD2,.,TRBV11-2,CASSLIGSGVRDTQYF,TGTGCCAGCAGCTTAATCGGCAGCGGGGTTCGCGATACGCAGTATTTT
TRBJ1-6,TRBD1,.,TRBV19,CASSISRTGADSYNSPLHF,TGTGCCAGTAGTATATCAAGGACAGGGGCCGACTCCTATAATTCACCCCTCCACTTT
TRBJ2-3,.,once,TRBV10-3,CAISYGYKSSTDTQYF,TGTGCCATCAGTTACGGGTATAAATCTAGCACAGATACGCAGTATTTT
TRBJ2-5,TRBD2,.,TRBV28,CASSSSASGQETQYF,TGTGCCAGCAGTTCCTCCGCTAGCGGCCAAGAGACCCAGTACTTC
TRBJ2-5,TRBD2,.,TRBV19,CASSIRDTSGGAETQYF,TGTGCCAGTAGTATACGGGACACTAGCGGGGGGGCTGAGACCCAGTACTTC
TRBJ1-5,TRBD1,.,TRBV19,CASSITGGNQPQHF,TGTGCCAGTAGTATAACAGGGGGGAATCAGCCCCAGCATTTT
TRBJ2-5,TRBD2,.,TRBV7-2,CASSLDRGGQETQYF,TGTGCCAGCAGCTTAGATCGGGGGGGACAAGAGACCCAGTACTTC
TRBJ1-2,.,once,TRBV7-2,CASSLVPPGGNYGYTF,TGTGCCAGCAGCTTAGTCCCGCCTGGGGGGAACTATGGCTACACCTTC
TRBJ1-1,.,.,TRBV20-1,CSAHLNTEAFF,TGCAGTGCCCATTTGAACACTGAAGCTTTCTTT
TRBJ1-2,TRBD1,.,TRBV11-2,CASRDRDGYGYTF,TGTGCCAGCAGAGACAGGGATGGCTATGGCTACACCTTC